A selection of T cell receptor beta chains follows, all from one sample in a study of T cell responses to AZD1222 COVID-19 vaccine. Sequenced by immunoSEQ multiplex PCR; TCRdb stores in-frame clones only, minus some. This table has under 100,000 clones, 70% to 90% appearing once. Specimen: peripheral blood, collected on day 0 of AZD1222 vaccination. These receptor sequences come from an adult in good health. The conserved cysteine and the conserved F or W are not part of the CDR3 here. Fields, in order: V gene, CDR3 protein.

>TRBV6-2/TRBV6-3
ASSYVPSLNTGELF
>TRBV9
ASSLGQSNEKLF
>TRBV6-2/TRBV6-3
ASSQGVNEQF
>TRBV7-3
ASSLGQSSETQY
>TRBV6-1
ASSDGPGGPLYEQY
>TRBV2
ASSGQGMEGETQY
>TRBV18
ASSRGQGASYGYT
>TRBV6-5
ASSSGRHQPQH
>TRBV7-9
ASSDGQRGGYT
>TRBV11-3
ASSLRPALYEQY